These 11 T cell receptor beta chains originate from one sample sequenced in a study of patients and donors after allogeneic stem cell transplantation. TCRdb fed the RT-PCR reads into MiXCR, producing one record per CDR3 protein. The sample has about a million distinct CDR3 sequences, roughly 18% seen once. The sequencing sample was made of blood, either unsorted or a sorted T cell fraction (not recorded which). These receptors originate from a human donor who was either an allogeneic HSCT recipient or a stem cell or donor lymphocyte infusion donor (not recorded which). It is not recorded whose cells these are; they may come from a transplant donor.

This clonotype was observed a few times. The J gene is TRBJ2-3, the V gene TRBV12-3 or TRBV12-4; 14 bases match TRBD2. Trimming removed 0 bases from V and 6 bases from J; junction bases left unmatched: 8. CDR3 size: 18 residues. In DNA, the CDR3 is TGTGCCAGCAGTTTAGCCCCGGGACTAGCGGGGGAAGAGGATACGCAGTATTTT. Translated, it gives CASSLAPGLAGEEDTQYF.

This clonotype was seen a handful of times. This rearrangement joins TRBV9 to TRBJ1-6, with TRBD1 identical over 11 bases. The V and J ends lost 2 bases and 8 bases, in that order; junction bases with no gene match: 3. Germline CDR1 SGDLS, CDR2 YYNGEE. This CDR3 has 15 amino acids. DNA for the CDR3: TGTGCCAGCAGCGTCTTGGGACAGGGGGATTCACCCCTCCACTTT. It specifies CASSVLGQGDSPLHF.

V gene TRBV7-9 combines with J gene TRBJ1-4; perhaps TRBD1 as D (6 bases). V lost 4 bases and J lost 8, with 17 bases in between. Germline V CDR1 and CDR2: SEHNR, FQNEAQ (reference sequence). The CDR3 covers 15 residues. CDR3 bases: TGTGCCAGCAGCTCCGGACAGCTCCGTCGGGAAAAACTGTTTTTT. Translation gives CASSSGQLRREKLFF.

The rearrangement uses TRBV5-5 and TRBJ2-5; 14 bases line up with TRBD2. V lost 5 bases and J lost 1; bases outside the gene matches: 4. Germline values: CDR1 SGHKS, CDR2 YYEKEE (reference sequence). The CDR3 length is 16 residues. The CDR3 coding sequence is TGTGCCAGCAGAGACGGGACTAGCGGGGGCCAAGAGACCCAGTACTTC. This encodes CASRDGTSGGQETQYF.

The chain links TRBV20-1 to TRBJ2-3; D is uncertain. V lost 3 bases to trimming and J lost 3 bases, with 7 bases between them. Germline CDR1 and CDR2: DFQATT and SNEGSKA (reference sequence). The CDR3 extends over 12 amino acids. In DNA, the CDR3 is TGCAGTGCTAGCCGGACGACAGATACGCAGTATTTT. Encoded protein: CSASRTTDTQYF.

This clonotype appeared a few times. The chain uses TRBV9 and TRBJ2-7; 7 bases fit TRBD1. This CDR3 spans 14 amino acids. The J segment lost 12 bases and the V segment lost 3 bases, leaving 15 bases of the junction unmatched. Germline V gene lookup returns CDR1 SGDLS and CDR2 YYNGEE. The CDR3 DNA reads TGTGCCAGCAGCGCGGGGACAGCGAATTTCATACGGTACTTC. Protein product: CASSAGTANFIRYF.

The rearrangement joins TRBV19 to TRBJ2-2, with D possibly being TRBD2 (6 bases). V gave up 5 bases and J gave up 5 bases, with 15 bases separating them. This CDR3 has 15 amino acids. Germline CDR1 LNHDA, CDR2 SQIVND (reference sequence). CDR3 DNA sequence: TGTGCCAGTAGTGTGGGACTCGTATTGACCGGGGAGCTGTTTTTT. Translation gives CASSVGLVLTGELFF.

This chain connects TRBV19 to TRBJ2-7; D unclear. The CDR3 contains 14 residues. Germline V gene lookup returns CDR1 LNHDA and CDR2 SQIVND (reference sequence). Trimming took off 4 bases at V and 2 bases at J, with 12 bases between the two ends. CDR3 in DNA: TGTGCCAGTAGTAGGTTTCTGGGTACCTACGAGCAGTACTTC. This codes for CASSRFLGTYEQYF.

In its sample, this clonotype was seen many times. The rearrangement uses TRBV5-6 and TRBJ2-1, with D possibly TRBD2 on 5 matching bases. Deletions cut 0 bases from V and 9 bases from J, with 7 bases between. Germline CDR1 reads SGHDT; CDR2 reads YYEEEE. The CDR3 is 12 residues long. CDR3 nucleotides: TGTGCCAGCAGCTTGGTCCGGGGTGAGCAGTTCTTC. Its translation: CASSLVRGEQFF.

This CDR3 is CASSPTSGGRYEQYF. CDR3 in DNA: TGTGCCAGCAGCCCAACTAGCGGGGGCCGTTACGAGCAGTACTTC. V and J are TRBV12-3 or TRBV12-4 and TRBJ2-7; 11 bases fit TRBD2. This CDR3 contains 15 residues. J gave up 4 bases and V 6 bases, and 8 bases lay outside the gene matches.

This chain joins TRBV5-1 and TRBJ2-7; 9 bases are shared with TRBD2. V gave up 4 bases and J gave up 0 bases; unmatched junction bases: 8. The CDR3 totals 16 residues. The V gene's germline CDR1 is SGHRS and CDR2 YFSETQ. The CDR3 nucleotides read TGCGCCAGCAGCCTTGCTAGGACTAGCGCCTCCTACGAGCAGTACTTC. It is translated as CASSLARTSASYEQYF.